The 17 T cell receptor beta chains below all came from one sample that was sequenced in a study of cytomegalovirus exposure and HLA in healthy donors (dated by TCRdb to the late 2010s). The library was generated by the immunoSEQ multiplex PCR assay. For the multiplex PCR, a mixture combining 60 forward primers for TCR Vbeta segments and 13 reverse primers for TCR Jbeta segments was used. TCRdb took over this immuneACCESS table, retaining in-frame rearrangements with V and J assigned. Such tables are incomplete; in checked studies, under half of the missing clones stem from an unresolved V gene, and the remainder is unexplained. The sample table contains approximately 59,000 clones; only one count was recorded for about two thirds of them. The ten largest account for around 17% of the sample. Sequencing was carried out using PBMCs. The source of these receptors is a man aged 35 to 55 in good health and CMV-seropositive.

Comment on this clone: The junction shows a germline mismatch at one end, possibly a read error. This chain connects TRBV7-9 to TRBJ2-5, with 11 bases fitting TRBD1. Germline lookup yields CDR1 SEHNR and CDR2 FQNEAQ (reference sequence). This CDR3 contains 16 residues. CDR3 sequence (DNA): TGTTCCAGCAGCCGCCCGGACAGGGGGCAGGAAGAGACCCAGTACTTC. As protein: CSSSRPDRGQEETQYF.

Relative to its sample, this clone is medium-sized. The chain has TRBV14 and TRBJ2-6; 8 bases align to TRBD1. V shed 0 bases and J 1 base; nucleotides not matched to a gene: 8. Germline loops: CDR1 SGHDN, CDR2 FVKESK. CDR3 length: 19 residues. CDR3 sequence reads: CASSQDVTGEWSGANVLTF. The DNA for the CDR3 is TGTGCCAGCAGCCAAGATGTGACAGGGGAATGGTCTGGGGCCAACGTCCTGACTTTC.

This chain connects TRBV18 to TRBJ1-1, with 8 bases lining up with TRBD1. Per the germline V gene, CDR1 is KGHSH and CDR2 is LQKENI. The CDR3 runs to 14 residues. Trimming removed 6 bases from V and 0 bases from J; junction bases left unmatched: 3. CDR3 DNA sequence: TGTGCCAGCTCTGTGGACAGGGTGAACACTGAAGCTTTCTTT. As protein: CASSVDRVNTEAFF.

The V and J genes are TRBV10-3 and TRBJ1-2, with D hard to call. Germline V CDR1 and CDR2: ENHRY, SYGVKD. The CDR3 has 15 amino acids. V lost 2 bases and J 3 bases, leaving 13 bases between the germline ends. The CDR3, as DNA: TGTGCCATCAGTGAGGAGGGTGGACGGTACTATGGCTACACCTTC. Encoded protein: CAISEEGGRYYGYTF.

The chain joins TRBV29-1 to TRBJ1-2; 9 nucleotides line up with TRBD1. J was trimmed by 7 bases and V by 3 bases; bases with no gene match: 3. This CDR3 contains 12 residues. Germline values: CDR1 SQVTM, CDR2 ANQGSEA. As DNA, the CDR3 is TGCAGCGTTGAGGGACAGGGTGCTGGCTACACCTTC. This gives the protein CSVEGQGAGYTF.

The V and J genes are TRBV9 and TRBJ2-2; the D is unclear. V was cut by 4 bases and J by 5 bases, with 9 bases left in between. CDR1 and CDR2 from the germline V gene are SGDLS and YYNGEE. CDR3 length: 13 residues. This chain's CDR3 is CASSPSATGELFF. The CDR3 DNA follows: TGTGCCAGCAGCCCCTCAGCGACCGGGGAGCTGTTTTTT.

This rearrangement joins TRBV6-1 to TRBJ1-2; TRBD1 is a possible D gene (5 bases). V was pared by 3 bases and J by 0 bases, with 17 bases between. Germline CDR1 MNHNS, CDR2 SASEGT. CDR3 length: 17 residues. The CDR3 reads CASSDRAIGQTNYGYTF. Written as DNA, the CDR3 is TGTGCCAGCAGTGACAGAGCTATAGGACAAACTAACTATGGCTACACCTTC.

The chain is built from TRBV6-4 and TRBJ1-3; D not certain. Germline V lookup: CDR1 MRHNA, CDR2 SNTAGT. The V end was cut by 5 bases, the J end by 3 bases, with 8 bases between. The CDR3 sequence is 13 residues long. DNA of the CDR3: TGTGCCAGCAGTAGGGAGGTTGGAAACACCATATATTTT. This codes for CASSREVGNTIYF.

The chain combines TRBV7-9 with TRBJ2-7; TRBD2 might be the D (6 bases). CDR3 length equals 12 residues. Germline CDR1 is SEHNR and CDR2 is FQNEAQ (reference sequence). V dropped 4 bases and J dropped 7 bases, with 11 bases sitting between them. The CDR3 sequence: CASSYSAGEQYF. CDR3 nucleotide sequence: TGTGCCAGCAGCTATTCCGCGGGAGAGCAGTACTTC.

The chain is built from TRBV4-3 and TRBJ2-5; D perhaps matches TRBD1 (6 bases). From germline, CDR1 is LGHNA and CDR2 YSLEER. The CDR3 totals 15 residues. V dropped 4 bases and J dropped 0 bases, with 12 bases sitting between them. This CDR3 is CASSLDGTYQETQYF. The CDR3 DNA reads as TGCGCCAGCAGCCTGGACGGGACATACCAAGAGACCCAGTACTTC.

CDR3 in amino acids: CASSFRGSNTEAFF. The CDR3 bases are TGTGCCAGCAGTTTCAGGGGCTCGAACACTGAAGCTTTCTTT. This chain links TRBV27 with TRBJ1-1; tentative D call: TRBD1 (6 bases). This CDR3 contains 14 residues. V was pared by 3 bases and J by 1 base, with 9 bases between. The germline V gene encodes CDR1 MNHEY and CDR2 SMNVEV (reference sequence).

The chain carries TRBV7-9 and TRBJ2-7, with a tentative D call TRBD2 (6 bases). The CDR3 has 13 amino acids. V lost 5 bases and J lost 1, with 9 bases in between. Germline V gene sequence: CDR1 SEHNR, CDR2 FQNEAQ (reference sequence). Here the CDR3 reads CASSRGRSYEQYF. The CDR3 DNA reads TGTGCCAGCAGCCGAGGGAGGTCCTACGAGCAGTACTTC. Together with reference TRBV7-9 and TRBJ2-7, the CDR3 gives the full variable domain: DTGVSQNPRHKITKRGQNVTFRCDPISEHNRLYWYRQTLGQGPEFLTYFQNEAQLEKSRLLSDRFSAERPKGSFSTLEIQRTEQGDSAMYLCASSRGRSYEQYFGPGTRLTVT.

The rearrangement links TRBV30 to TRBJ2-7; 7 bases align to TRBD2. The germline V gene encodes CDR1 GTSNPN and CDR2 SVGIG (reference sequence). V was pared by 5 bases and J by 0 bases, with 1 base of the junction left unmatched. The CDR3 consists of 12 residues. CDR3 in amino acids: CAWGDYSYEQYF. Written as DNA, the CDR3 is TGTGCCTGGGGGGACTACTCCTACGAGCAGTACTTC. The whole variable domain, remainder taken from reference TRBV30 and TRBJ2-7, is SQTIHQWPATLVQPVGSPLSLECTVEGTSNPNLYWYRQAAGRGLQLLFYSVGIGQISSEVPQNLSASRPQDRQFILSSKKLLLSDSGFYLCAWGDYSYEQYFGPGTRLTVT.

This clone was counted a few times. The chain couples TRBV11-3 to TRBJ2-7; 10 nucleotides agree with TRBD1. V was pared by 1 base and J by 5 bases, with 14 bases of the junction left unmatched. Germline CDR1 reads SGHNT; CDR2 reads YENEEA. This CDR3 comprises 18 residues. CDR3 in amino acids: CASSLVGWSGTGAHEQYF. CDR3 nucleotide sequence: TGTGCCAGCAGCTTAGTTGGGTGGTCCGGGACAGGGGCCCACGAGCAGTACTTC.

The CDR3 bases are TGTGCCAGCAGCTTAGATGGGACTAGTTTCAGCTACGAGCAGTACTTC. Protein: CASSLDGTSFSYEQYF. This rearrangement joins TRBV7-2 to TRBJ2-7; 8 bases are shared with TRBD2. This CDR3 contains 16 residues. The V gene end was trimmed by 1 base and the J gene end by 3 bases; junction bases not matched to a gene: 8. Germline V gene lookup returns CDR1 SGHTA and CDR2 FQGNSA.

DNA of the CDR3: TGTGCCAGCAGCCAAGGTGCGGGCGAGCAGTTCTTC. Its translation: CASSQGAGEQFF. The chain employs TRBV4-2 and TRBJ2-1, with D possibly TRBD2 on 5 matching bases. CDR1 is LGHNA, CDR2 YNFKEQ, per germline. Trimming pared 1 base from V and 10 bases from J, leaving 8 bases between. This CDR3 spans 12 amino acids.

J is TRBJ2-1 and V is TRBV10-2, with 7 bases matching TRBD2. Germline V CDR1 and CDR2: WSHSY, SAAADI. This CDR3 is 16 amino acids long. V shed 3 bases and J 7 bases; nucleotides not matched to a gene: 12. The CDR3 region has the DNA TGCGCCAGCAGTGATCTAGCGGTTAGAGGAAGGAATGAGCAGTTCTTC. Amino acids: CASSDLAVRGRNEQFF.